This T cell receptor beta chain comes out of a study of blood T cell repertoires in COVID-19. The overall study: Acute and convalescent COVID-19 specimens originated in the United States, Italy and Spain. In each case, the material was cDNA or gDNA derived from T cells, B-cell-depleted T cells, or PBMCs.

V trimming: 2 bases; J trimming: 4 bases; junction bases outside the gene matches: 3. This CDR3 region has 14 residues. Original processing notes: Amplification of reference gene primers was used by the study to estimate nucleated cell counts. Sequenced by immunoSEQ multiplex PCR; TCRdb stores in-frame clones only, minus some. V and J calls and clone size come straight from that table; D and trimming were deduced from the DNA. This table has about 55,000 clones, about 90% appearing once. The TCR comes from a man in his sixties with active COVID-19. The chain recombines TRBV5-3 with TRBJ2-7; 10 bases match TRBD2. TRBV5-3 belongs to the ORF category, with a function that is uncertain. Material for sequencing was peripheral blood. The CDR3 DNA reads TGTGCCAGAAGCTTTCGACTAGCGGGTTACGAGCAGTACTTC. Its protein product is CARSFRLAGYEQYF.